In this sample, the clone carrying this T cell receptor beta chain turned up once. CDR1 is MNHNS, CDR2 SASEGT, per germline. This CDR3 spans 15 amino acids. V lost 6 bases to trimming and J lost 4 bases; unmatched junction nucleotides: 10. The data were taken from a study of cytomegalovirus exposure and HLA in healthy donors. Primers for the PCR totalled 60 Vbeta and 13 Jbeta. Clones were read by immunoSEQ multiplex PCR, and TCRdb kept only the in-frame ones, dropping some. Among around 170,000 clones listed, 84% were seen once. The V call is TRBV6-1, the J call TRBJ2-3, with 7 bases aligning to TRBD1. The source material was PBMCs. The source of this sequence is a boy under 10 years old in good health and CMV-seronegative. As DNA, the CDR3 is TGTGCCAGCAGAAGCCGGGACAGAATTCCAGATACGCAGTATTTT. Translation: CASRSRDRIPDTQYF.